This TCR beta chain was sequenced in a study of T cells in Graves' hyperthyroidism and ophthalmopathy. The authors deemed Graves' hyperthyroidism stable absent ophthalmopathy progression within 18 months. Hyperthyroidism in the patients, aged 18 to 65, was newly diagnosed and under 2 months in duration. This clonotype came up many times. The antigen is undetermined. Study-level findings and limits: It was a median around 6 months before onset that the model predicted ophthalmopathy.

From RNA transcripts, TCR beta CDR3 regions were amplified. The study used the HTBI primer set for a first-round RT-PCR of the TCR CDR3. TCRdb ran MiXCR on the multiplex PCR reads and lists one entry per CDR3 protein. This repertoire shows 550,000 to 650,000 distinct CDR3 sequences, 13% to 15% found once; its top ten account for 11% to 15%. The receptor was isolated from a woman aged 35 to 49 with Graves' hyperthyroidism. Sample: blood.

CDR3 protein: CASSLVSHSLAGGGEQYF. In DNA form, the CDR3 reads TGTGCCAGCAGCTTAGTTTCTCACTCACTAGCGGGAGGAGGCGAGCAGTACTTC. J is TRBJ2-7 and V is TRBV11-2; 12 bases are a match to TRBD2. After removal of 1 base from V and 6 bases from J, the junction contained 13 bases not matched to a gene. The CDR3 totals 18 residues. Germline CDR1 and CDR2: SGHAT and FQNNGV.